Listed below are T cell receptor beta chains from one sample, sequenced in a study of beta chain features in type 1 diabetes. The protocol was immunoSEQ multiplex PCR, while the TCRdb copy is restricted to in-frame clones and leaves out a portion. This sample carries about 130,000 clones, roughly 10% of them seen once, and the ten largest clones take roughly 0.75%. Sequences were obtained from central memory CD4+ T cells from blood. The receptors come from a young man with type 1 diabetes. The CDR3 runs from the conserved cysteine through the conserved F or W. Fields, in order: V gene, D gene, J gene, clone size, CDR3 protein, CDR3 DNA. D genes are given only for firm matches. Only part of the rows carry a size: once, few, many, or a class if the clone is expanded.

V: TRBV18; D: .; J: TRBJ2-1; size: few; CDR3: CASSPRESDEQFF; DNA: TGTGCCAGCTCACCACGAGAAAGTGATGAGCAGTTCTTC
V: TRBV7-2; D: .; J: TRBJ1-5; size: few; CDR3: CASSLNREPQHF; DNA: TGTGCCAGCAGCTTAAACAGGGAGCCCCAGCATTTT
V: TRBV9; D: .; J: TRBJ1-1; size: few; CDR3: CASNMDGSGTEAFF; DNA: TGTGCCAGCAATATGGACGGTAGCGGGACTGAAGCTTTCTTT
V: TRBV4-1; D: .; J: TRBJ1-4; size: .; CDR3: CASSQDWGPSRGNEKLFF; DNA: TGCGCCAGCAGCCAAGATTGGGGGCCATCCAGGGGAAATGAAAAACTGTTTTTT
V: TRBV18; D: .; J: TRBJ2-5; size: .; CDR3: CASSPRQQETQYF; DNA: TGTGCCAGCTCCCCACGTCAACAAGAGACCCAGTACTTC
V: TRBV29-1; D: .; J: TRBJ2-3; size: .; CDR3: CSVDLGGAGDTQYF; DNA: TGCAGCGTTGATTTAGGGGGGGCGGGAGATACGCAGTATTTT
V: TRBV5-4; D: .; J: TRBJ2-3; size: few; CDR3: CAIDTSTDTQYF; DNA: TGTGCCATAGACACTAGCACAGATACGCAGTATTTT
V: TRBV9; D: .; J: TRBJ2-5; size: .; CDR3: CASSVQGGLNQETQYF; DNA: TGTGCCAGCAGCGTTCAGGGTGGACTAAACCAAGAGACCCAGTACTTC
V: TRBV11-2; D: TRBD2; J: TRBJ2-3; size: few; CDR3: CASSLTLAEADTQYF; DNA: TGTGCCAGCAGCTTAACGCTAGCGGAAGCAGATACGCAGTATTTT
V: TRBV19; D: TRBD1; J: TRBJ2-5; size: .; CDR3: CASSTGDSRGETQYF; DNA: TGTGCCAGTAGTACCGGGGACAGTCGAGGGGAGACCCAGTACTTC